The rows below give T cell receptor beta chains drawn from one sample of a study of T cell repertoires in aging, cancer and after chemotherapy. TCRdb reanalysed the multiplex PCR reads using MiXCR and keeps one entry per CDR3 protein. The sample lists some 2,000 distinct CDR3 sequences, approximately 19% occurring once. The sequenced sample consisted of blood. The source is a human donor with a solid tumor. CDR3s leave out the opening cysteine and the closing phenylalanine or tryptophan. Fields, in order: CDR3 protein, J gene, V gene.

CDR3aa: SARDKDRAAFDTEDF
j_gene: TRBJ1-1
v_gene: TRBV20-1

CDR3aa: ASSLGLGQETQY
j_gene: TRBJ2-5
v_gene: TRBV5-4

CDR3aa: ASGTASYNEQF
j_gene: TRBJ2-1
v_gene: TRBV6-1

CDR3aa: ASSGWTSGTYEQY
j_gene: TRBJ2-7
v_gene: TRBV7-9

CDR3aa: ASSFRDVYGYT
j_gene: TRBJ1-2
v_gene: TRBV12-3/TRBV12-4

CDR3aa: ASSSTRGRGTDTQY
j_gene: TRBJ2-3
v_gene: TRBV5-5

CDR3aa: ASSSWDRYTDTQY
j_gene: TRBJ2-3
v_gene: TRBV27

CDR3aa: ASSQSTGPGNEQF
j_gene: TRBJ2-1
v_gene: TRBV4-3

CDR3aa: ASSLWAPDRGYGYT
j_gene: TRBJ1-2
v_gene: TRBV6-5

CDR3aa: ATSGSGDSSGANVLT
j_gene: TRBJ2-6
v_gene: TRBV15

CDR3aa: ATKKEGTYEQY
j_gene: TRBJ2-7
v_gene: TRBV19

CDR3aa: ASSLAFPGVGNEQF
j_gene: TRBJ2-1
v_gene: TRBV7-2

CDR3aa: AIGTSGYTGELF
j_gene: TRBJ2-2
v_gene: TRBV10-3

CDR3aa: ASSEGGTYTGELF
j_gene: TRBJ2-2
v_gene: TRBV7-6

CDR3aa: ASSTLTGGRQMEQY
j_gene: TRBJ2-3
v_gene: TRBV19

CDR3aa: ASSLGLAENLLRNTGELF
j_gene: TRBJ2-2
v_gene: TRBV12-3/TRBV12-4

CDR3aa: SARRRQSSGNTIY
j_gene: TRBJ1-3
v_gene: TRBV20-1

CDR3aa: ASSETEEQY
j_gene: TRBJ2-7
v_gene: TRBV18

CDR3aa: ASSPLAGTSGYNEQF
j_gene: TRBJ2-1
v_gene: TRBV4-2

CDR3aa: ASSLSSGANVLT
j_gene: TRBJ2-6
v_gene: TRBV7-3

CDR3aa: ATRGAGTGELF
j_gene: TRBJ2-2
v_gene: TRBV15

CDR3aa: ASGVVFT
j_gene: TRBJ1-2
v_gene: TRBV7-2

CDR3aa: ASNRAGANEKLF
j_gene: TRBJ1-4
v_gene: TRBV10-3

CDR3aa: ASSPSGGDTGELF
j_gene: TRBJ2-2
v_gene: TRBV7-7

CDR3aa: ASSARGSSYNEQF
j_gene: TRBJ2-1
v_gene: TRBV5-8

CDR3aa: ASSELGAGDTDTQY
j_gene: TRBJ2-3
v_gene: TRBV2

CDR3aa: ASSERYLAGGLDTQY
j_gene: TRBJ2-3
v_gene: TRBV6-1

CDR3aa: ASSGQQGKDSPRGYT
j_gene: TRBJ1-2
v_gene: TRBV9

CDR3aa: ASSRGRASYNSPLH
j_gene: TRBJ1-6
v_gene: TRBV23-1

CDR3aa: ASSVGLAAATGELF
j_gene: TRBJ2-2
v_gene: TRBV9

CDR3aa: AIKGDYNEQF
j_gene: TRBJ2-1
v_gene: TRBV6-6

CDR3aa: ASSPGQDHSYEQY
j_gene: TRBJ2-7
v_gene: TRBV18

CDR3aa: AISGTSYNEQF
j_gene: TRBJ2-1
v_gene: TRBV10-3

CDR3aa: ASSVAVGGETQY
j_gene: TRBJ2-5
v_gene: TRBV7-6

CDR3aa: ASSLAAGGWETQY
j_gene: TRBJ2-5
v_gene: TRBV12-3/TRBV12-4

CDR3aa: SAPFVGTVNYNEQF
j_gene: TRBJ2-1
v_gene: TRBV20-1

CDR3aa: ASLVGKYSTDTQY
j_gene: TRBJ2-3
v_gene: TRBV12-3/TRBV12-4

CDR3aa: ASSPPGLASETQY
j_gene: TRBJ2-5
v_gene: TRBV18

CDR3aa: ASKVGTGGGEQF
j_gene: TRBJ2-1
v_gene: TRBV27

CDR3aa: ASSGSDNSPLH
j_gene: TRBJ1-6
v_gene: TRBV5-1

CDR3aa: ASSGGGQLEAF
j_gene: TRBJ1-1
v_gene: TRBV19